The 2 T cell receptor beta chains below were found in one sample sequenced in a study of CD8 T cells in Susac syndrome (dated by TCRdb to the late 2010s). Receptors were amplified or captured by the immunoSEQ multiplex PCR assay. RNA was extracted using the RNeasy kit, and about 0.45 to 1 ug of the RNA was reverse transcribed with random hexamers. Starting from the raw public reads, TCRdb applied fastp trimming at Q25, assembled clones with MiXCR and retained in-frame beta chains. Every CDR3 protein is listed once, alongside the most common genes and DNA of its rows. The sample has some 260,000 distinct CDR3 sequences on record, over 85% of them singletons. The ten most abundant clones make up 0.06% to 0.08% of the sample. Sequencing input: CD4+ T cells from PBMCs. These receptor sequences come from a human donor with multiple sclerosis.

The chain uses TRBV6-1 and TRBJ1-1, with D perhaps matching TRBD1 (6 bases). Germline CDR1 reads MNHNS; CDR2 reads SASEGT. Trimming cost V 6 bases and J 0 bases, with 29 bases left between them. The CDR3 sequence is 20 residues long. CDR3 loop: CASRDDPPLTETGLNTEAFF. In DNA form, the CDR3 reads TGTGCCAGCAGAGATGACCCACCGTTAACCGAAACAGGGCTGAACACTGAAGCTTTCTTT.

In this sample, this clonotype turned up once. The chain couples TRBV9 to TRBJ1-2, with D unclear. V was trimmed by 6 bases and J by 2 bases, leaving 11 bases between them. The CDR3 sequence is 13 residues long. Germline V CDR1 and CDR2: SGDLS, YYNGEE. As DNA, the CDR3 is TGTGCCAGCACCCTTCTAAGCAACTATGGCTACACCTTC. This encodes CASTLLSNYGYTF.